This TCR beta chain was sequenced in a study of cytomegalovirus exposure and HLA in healthy donors (dated by TCRdb to about 2017). Background on the whole study: An earlier analysis of some 600 of the donors reported 250 to 300 Gb of sequence data and 117 million unique TCR beta sequences obtained from approximately 180 million T cells. On average, roughly 250,000 unique TCR beta nucleotide sequences were sequenced per donor among fewer than 500 genotyped donors of the cohort, with 15% to 20% of those sequences being non-productive. Alongside the repertoire data, information on donor age, sex, ethnicity and CMV serostatus was compiled. To predict cytomegalovirus infection status, the study brought together high-throughput TCR immunosequencing, statistical association of individual TCRs with disease status, and machine learning. The study used immunosequencing to profile the T cell repertoires of more than 650 subjects and linked those repertoires to cytomegalovirus serostatus. The study was designed to test whether signatures of past pathogen exposure could be identified by cataloging public T cell receptors. A few DR-DQ haplotypes were treated as single units for association and clustering because of strong linkage in the cohort. Rather than using new phenotypic data, the later analysis identified candidate immune exposures from TCR beta sequences and from how often those sequences occurred across donors. Class I and class II HLA loci were covered by the typing at four-digit resolution. In a later genetic analysis, genome-wide SNP genotypes for about 55% of the roughly 700 donors were used, and that subset was treated as a discovery cohort. Typing coverage varied by locus: about 629-630 donors for A, B, C, DRB1 and DQB1; 522 for DQA1; more than 600 for DPA1; around 450 for DPB1. About 300 gigabases of sequencing data and tens of millions of unique TCR sequences were included in an early release covering roughly 600 HLA-typed donors. All discovery cohort repertoires had been generated using a single sequencing platform. An earlier analysis of 587 of the donors applied high-throughput TCR beta sequencing to assess whether each TCR beta V gene segment acted as functional or pseudogenic. A later analysis re-examined previously published TCR beta repertoires from about 700 donors and added high-resolution HLA genotyping to investigate patterns of TCR occurrence. Among the roughly 390 genotyped donors, more than 70% belonged to the genetic ancestry cluster associated with self-reported Caucasian donors. A separate validation cohort of roughly 110 different subjects was used in addition to the roughly 670-subject first cohort. Findings and caveats that apply to the study as a whole: Most TCR sequences were seen in very few donors, while some public TCRs were found in many individuals. Strong co-occurrence of HLA alleles, especially DR and DQ, made assigning TCR associations to individual alleles difficult. Several of the top co-occurrence clusters appeared to be linked to parvovirus B19, influenza, CMV and Epstein-Barr virus, according to a later analysis. It was suggested by the authors that the approach could potentially be generalized to other disease states and immunological phenotypes. The presence/absence analyses assumed that sequencing depth was roughly uniform across donors, and that assumption may not be true. Seventeen rarely observed V segments, including chromosome 9 orphons, were excluded from the earlier analysis of approximately 500 of the donors because counts were too low. This cohort had only TCR beta chains sequenced, and the lack of alpha or paired-chain data limited which features could be detected. In a later genetic analysis, a missense DCLRE1C variant was associated with V-gene and J-gene trimming of TCR beta chains, and the association was replicated in an independent cohort. A further reported finding was that TCR beta sequences accurately predicted the HLA-A and HLA-B alleles for most subjects in the first cohort. The classifier was reported to diagnose cytomegalovirus status with high specificity and sensitivity in both the original cohort and the validation cohort. In an earlier analysis of around 600 of the donors, most TCR beta V segments appeared in productive rearrangements about 87% or about 30% of the time, broadly matching IMGT annotations. HLA typing was unavailable for some donors at each locus, so association tests used only the typed subset. Immune exposure information for the cohort was limited to CMV serostatus. At a false discovery rate of 0.05, a later analysis linked around 17,000 TCR beta sequences to specific HLA alleles. Some IMGT-functional V segments, including TRBV6-2 and TRBV6-3, could not be told apart with the 87-base-pair reads, so those segments were excluded. In the study, 164 TCR beta chains were listed as associated with cytomegalovirus. A later analysis found that HLA-associated TCR beta chains were more clonally expanded and had lower generation probabilities than equally common non-associated chains. A group of highly shared sequence variants was considered likely to be a technical artifact of the sequencing pipeline. Compared with the roughly 700-donor mean, donors in an Asian-associated ancestry cluster had fewer N-insertions in productive TCRs, according to a later genetic analysis. In a later analysis, the rate of TCR association differed among HLA loci, with DRB1 alleles having the most associated TCRs and HLA-C alleles having the fewest. Three of the identified cytomegalovirus-associated TCR beta chains were confirmed in vitro to be specific for cytomegalovirus antigens. A later analysis found that most CMV-associated TCR beta chains appeared HLA-restricted, with HLA associations seemingly driven largely by CMV exposure. Linkage disequilibrium might explain the correlated functional status among segregating V segments, but an unknown experimental factor could not be ruled out.

Regarding this clone: Its binding antigen is unknown. No much larger clonotype is one base removed from it; base qualities were not supplied.

The cohort comprised some 680 healthy bone marrow donors. At the time of sampling, every cohort member was nominally healthy, though immune exposures that went unrecorded were likely present. The donor tested CMV seropositive, placing the donor among the approximately 290 seropositive members of the cohort. Every donor gave a peripheral blood sample, and the peripheral blood mononuclear cells from that sample were used for TCR beta sequencing. Genomic DNA was extracted from the blood cell samples with the Qiagen DNeasy Blood Extraction Kit. Library generation was performed with the immunoSEQ multiplex PCR assay. A mixture of 60 forward primers for TCR Vbeta segments and 13 reverse primers for TCR Jbeta segments was used in the multiplex PCR. The CDR3 region of rearranged TCR beta genes was amplified from genomic DNA by a multiplex PCR assay. The Illumina HiSeq System was used to sequence the amplified TCR beta libraries as 87-base-pair reads. In the authors' own workflow: A later analysis tallied 75 million to 85 million unique TCR beta chains across the roughly 610 repertoires, and 10 million to 11 million of those chains were shared by two or more donors. A nearest-neighbor algorithm error-corrected the raw reads and collapsed the reads into unique sequences, merging closely related sequences to remove PCR and sequencing errors. Alignment of CDR3 sequences to IMGT reference sequences was used to assign V, D and J gene segments. Each retained sequence needed at least a six-nucleotide match to both a V gene segment and a J gene segment. A rearrangement counted as productive if the CDR3 had no stop codons and remained in frame with V and J, and every other rearrangement counted as non-productive. CDR3 was defined according to IMGT convention as the region running from the second conserved V-encoded cysteine to the conserved J-encoded phenylalanine. In an earlier analysis of more than 550 of the donors, sequences lacking an unambiguous match to a single V gene segment were excluded. In an earlier analysis of about 590 of the donors, a V segment was called functional when productive rearrangements were above 56.7%, and segregating when the standard deviation between donors exceeded 5%. To diagnose cytomegalovirus status from the catalog of TCR beta chain sequences, a statistical classification framework was built. A later analysis assigned V and J genes by comparing TCR nucleotide sequences with IMGT/GENE-DB human TR gene sequences. A later analysis assigned CDR3 sequences and most-parsimonious VDJ recombination scenarios with the TCRdist pipeline. In a later analysis, each TCR beta chain was defined by its CDR3 amino acid sequence together with its V-gene family, and reads lacking a unique V-gene family were excluded. A later analysis removed 550 to 650 highly shared, low-generation-probability nucleotide sequences to deal with suspected cross-contamination and a sequencing artifact. In a later analysis, a clonal expansion index for each public chain was calculated from normalized within-repertoire ranks of inferred template counts. In a later analysis, generation probabilities were computed with a VDJ recombination model fitted to out-of-frame rearrangements, and the resulting probabilities were checked against IGoR. In a later analysis, TCR-TCR, TCR-HLA and TCR-CMV co-occurrence was scored with hypergeometric tests, and a repertoire-size bias correction was applied to TCR pairs. A later analysis estimated false discovery rates by permuting HLA or CMV assignments 20 times. A later analysis grouped co-occurring TCRs with DBSCAN, adding TCRdist sequence similarity when clustering within HLA-allele-positive subsets. Repertoires with fewer than 30,000 or more than 120,000 public chains were left out of co-occurrence clustering, as were a handful of repertoires with anomalous nucleotide sharing. TCRdb provides this immuneACCESS table in a form limited to in-frame rearrangements. Some clones are lacking; in checked studies, under half of them reflect an unresolved V gene, and why the rest are absent is not known. V, J and clone size reflect that table, while D and trimming were determined from the DNA. For this sample there are some 160,000 clones; approximately 85% appear just once. The ten largest clones take up just over 2.5% of the sample.

Germline trimming amounts to 0 bases on V and 4 bases on J, with 1 as the count of junction bases outside the gene matches. Based on the germline V gene, the CDR1 and CDR2 sequences are SGHRS and YFSETQ. The CDR3 holds 15 amino acids from the cysteine to the phenylalanine. Only CDR3 DNA remains: 45 bases, in frame from the first base. The chain couples TRBV5-1 to TRBJ2-4, and 10 bases in between align with TRBD2. This clonotype was obtained from a man aged 25-45 years in good health and CMV-seropositive. The sequencing sample was made of PBMCs. Read as DNA, the sequence is TGCGCCAGCAGCTTGGGAGCGGGAGGGAAAAACATTCAGTACTTC. Translation gives CASSLGAGGKNIQYF.